This paragraph covers one TCR beta chain sequence. The sample originates from a study of blood T cell repertoires in COVID-19. Study information: T cells, B-cell-depleted T cells, or PBMCs supplied cDNA or gDNA.

Germline trimming cut 4 bases from V and 4 bases from J; bases unmatched to any gene: 5. This CDR3 has 14 amino acids. Germline V CDR1 and CDR2: SGHRS, YFSETQ. The table came from immunoSEQ multiplex PCR; TCRdb's copy has only in-frame clones and leaves some out. The table has under 95,000 clones, around 90% seen once; the top ten hold around 5.2%. The receptor's source is a man in his forties with acute or convalescent COVID-19. Sequenced sample: peripheral blood. The chain couples TRBV5-1 to TRBJ2-7, with TRBD1 matching 10 bases. In DNA form, the CDR3 reads TGCGCCAGCAGCGACGGGACAGGGGTATACGAGCAGTACTTC. Translating gives CASSDGTGVYEQYF.